This TCR beta chain is drawn from a study of T cell clonotyping in hematopoietic cell transplantation. With respect to this clone: Its antigen is not identified.

Assay used: immunoSEQ multiplex PCR; TCRdb lists only in-frame clones, some missing. The table records fewer than 9,500 clones, over 85% of them present only once. V was pared by 5 bases and J by 0 bases, with 2 bases of the junction left unmatched. Germline CDR1 is MNHEY and CDR2 is SMNVEV (reference sequence). The CDR3 spans 16 residues. Recipient blood drawn about 28 days pretransplant and days 30, 100, 180 after. The study's findings and limits: Graft donor and pretransplant recipient Inverse Simpson Index values predicted broader posttransplant TCR diversity.

This specimen was PBMCs, taken 100 days after allogeneic stem cell transplant. The source is a male patient aged 50 to 59 who had an allogeneic stem cell transplant from a related donor, so T cells may come from the graft donor. Some clones in this sample may be carry-over from other donors' samples. The chain links TRBV27 to TRBJ2-3; 13 bases agree with TRBD2. CDR3 coding DNA: TGTGCCAGCAGTCGGACTAGCGGGGGTAGCACAGATACGCAGTATTTT. Translating gives CASSRTSGGSTDTQYF.